This T cell receptor (beta chain) was found in a study of T cell changes during pregnancy in multiple sclerosis. Germline CDR1 is LGHNT and CDR2 is FRNRAP. Trimming removed 1 base from V and 8 bases from J; junction bases left unmatched: 1. The CDR3 has 12 amino acids. Using immunoSEQ multiplex PCR, the repertoire was profiled, and TCRdb retains in-frame clones only, with some absent. This table has tens of thousands of clones, 90% appearing once. Only a few counts were recorded for this clone. The sequence was obtained from a female donor with multiple sclerosis, enrolled in a pregnancy study. This material consisted of CD4+ T cells from peripheral blood mononuclear cells, taken in the third trimester of pregnancy. The J gene is TRBJ1-1, the V gene TRBV12-5, with 7 bases matching TRBD1. The CDR3 here is CASGLGDREAFF. The CDR3 DNA follows: TGTGCTAGTGGTTTGGGGGACAGAGAAGCTTTCTTT.